One sample yielded the 27 T cell receptor beta chains listed below, sequenced in a study of T cells after yellow fever vaccination. MiXCR was run by TCRdb on the 5' RACE reads, yielding one entry per CDR3 protein. The sample records 20,000 to 25,000 distinct CDR3 sequences, less than 3.5% being singletons. The sample in question was PBMCs, either bulk or a sorted T-cell subset (CD4+, CD8+, memory, or dextramer-sorted; not recorded which), obtained approximately 47 days after the first yellow fever vaccination. The receptors come from a man aged 18 to 29 who received the YFV17D yellow fever vaccine.

In this sample, this clonotype turned up many times. V is TRBV6-1 and J is TRBJ1-2; D is unclear. Trimming stripped 6 bases from V and 6 bases from J, with 14 bases between. CDR1 and CDR2 (germline): MNHNS, SASEGT. This CDR3 has 13 amino acids. DNA of the CDR3: TGTGCCAGCAGAAACAAACCGCCGGATGGCTACACCTTC. The encoded protein is CASRNKPPDGYTF.

The sample holds many counts of this clonotype. The chain employs TRBV5-1 and TRBJ2-5; TRBD2 aligns across 12 bases. The V gene end was trimmed by 4 bases and the J gene end by 5 bases; junction bases not matched to a gene: 9. The CDR3 loop spans 16 amino acids. The germline gives CDR1 SGHRS, CDR2 YFSETQ. The CDR3 DNA reads TGCGCCAGCAGCCCGAGACTAGCGGGGGCGGGGGAGACCCAGTACTTC. It yields the protein CASSPRLAGAGETQYF.

In its sample, this clonotype was seen many times. The chain joins TRBV21-1 to TRBJ2-7. TRBV21-1 is annotated as a pseudogene. This CDR3 region has 13 residues. This chain's CDR3 is CASSKIRVYEQYV. Here the CDR3 DNA reads TGTGCCAGCAGCAAAATTAGGGTTTACGAGCAGTACGTC.

The chain links TRBV4-1 to TRBJ2-7, with a tentative D call TRBD1 (5 bases). Germline CDR1 reads MGHRA; CDR2 reads YSYEKL. The CDR3 is 14 residues long. V gave up 4 bases and J gave up 4 bases, with 14 bases separating them. CDR3 coding DNA: TGCGCCAGCAGCCGACCAGGGATTTCATACGAGCAGTACTTC. Translated, it gives CASSRPGISYEQYF.

This clonotype was detected many times. The V call is TRBV7-2, the J call TRBJ2-5, with 13 bases identical to TRBD2. The CDR3 is 18 amino acids. Trimming removed 5 bases from V and 4 bases from J; junction bases left unmatched: 13. Germline lookup yields CDR1 SGHTA and CDR2 FQGNSA. CDR3 DNA: TGTGCCAGCAGCCTAGGGCTTACTAGCGGGGGGGCTGGAGAGACCCAGTACTTC. It is translated as CASSLGLTSGGAGETQYF. The full variable domain, its missing parts supplied by reference TRBV7-2 and TRBJ2-5, is GAGVSQSPSNKVTEKGKDVELRCDPISGHTALYWYRQSLGQGLEFLIYFQGNSAPDKSGLPSDRFSAERTGGSVSTLTIQRTQQEDSAVYLCASSLGLTSGGAGETQYFGPGTRLLVL.

This clonotype was recorded many times. The CDR3 region is CASSLSSGANVLTF. As DNA, the CDR3 is TGTGCCAGCAGCTTAAGCTCTGGGGCCAACGTCCTGACTTTC. The chain links TRBV5-6 to TRBJ2-6; D uncertain. This CDR3 has 14 amino acids. Germline CDR1 reads SGHDT; CDR2 reads YYEEEE. The germline V and J ends were trimmed by 2 bases and 0 bases, with 3 bases remaining between them.

This clonotype was seen many times. V gene TRBV9 combines with J gene TRBJ2-7; 10 bases are a match to TRBD1. Losses at the gene ends were 4 bases for V and 2 bases for J; bases not matched to a gene: 3. Germline V gene data show CDR1 as SGDLS and CDR2 as YYNGEE. The CDR3 contains 14 residues. CDR3 coding DNA: TGTGCCAGCAGCACAGGACAGGGGGCCTACGAGCAGTACTTC. Amino acid sequence: CASSTGQGAYEQYF.

The rearrangement links TRBV20-1 to TRBJ2-4, with a weak D call TRBD1 (5 bases). Germline CDR1 and CDR2: DFQATT and SNEGSKA (reference sequence). Between the trimmed V and J ends, which lost 0 bases and 4 bases, there was a span of 13 bases. The CDR3 loop spans 15 amino acids. The CDR3 loop reads CSARDLETAKNIQYF. Here the CDR3 DNA reads TGCAGTGCTAGAGATCTGGAGACAGCTAAAAACATTCAGTACTTC.

This clonotype was picked up many times. V gene TRBV6-5 combines with J gene TRBJ1-4; D perhaps matches TRBD1 (5 bases). The CDR3 length is 14 residues. Germline values: CDR1 MNHEY, CDR2 SVGAGI. Trimming took 6 bases from V and 3 from J, leaving 11 bases between them. The CDR3 is CASRRGRANEKLFF. Here the CDR3 DNA reads TGTGCCAGCAGGAGGGGTCGGGCTAATGAAAAACTGTTTTTT.

This clonotype has at least ten counts. This rearrangement joins TRBV6-2 or TRBV6-3 to TRBJ1-1; 7 nucleotides align to TRBD1. V gave up 6 bases and J gave up 6 bases; unmatched junction bases: 10. The CDR3 has 14 amino acids. Germline V CDR1 and CDR2: MNHEY, SVGEGT. The CDR3 sequence: CASRRQGEFPEAFF. In nucleotides, the CDR3 is TGTGCCAGCAGGCGACAGGGCGAGTTTCCTGAAGCTTTCTTT.

This clonotype was seen at least ten times. V and J are TRBV20-1 and TRBJ1-4; D is unresolved. V was pared by 3 bases and J by 1 base, with 9 bases between. The CDR3 has 14 amino acids. The V gene's germline CDR1 is DFQATT and CDR2 SNEGSKA (reference sequence). CDR3 loop: CSARRVQTNEKLFF. Here the CDR3 DNA reads TGCAGTGCTAGGAGGGTTCAAACTAATGAAAAACTGTTTTTT.

This clonotype was seen repeatedly, ten times or more. This chain joins TRBV12-3 or TRBV12-4 and TRBJ1-5, with unresolved D. Trimming stripped 6 bases from V and 6 bases from J, with 18 bases between. The CDR3 loop spans 15 amino acids. The CDR3 nucleotides read TGTGCCAGCAGCCTCCCCGGGAGGGCAATTCAGCCCCAGCATTTT. It encodes CASSLPGRAIQPQHF.

This clonotype occurred many times. V and J are TRBV12-3 or TRBV12-4 and TRBJ1-2; perhaps TRBD1 as D (5 bases). There are 12 residues in the CDR3. Trimming took off 3 bases at V and 4 bases at J, with 6 bases between the two ends. The CDR3 DNA sequence: TGTGCCAGCAGTTTTGGGGGCTATGGCTACACCTTC. It encodes CASSFGGYGYTF.

This clonotype showed up many times. The chain combines TRBV18 with TRBJ1-1; D call uncertain. This CDR3 is built from 13 residues. V gave up 6 bases and J gave up 5 bases, with 13 bases separating them. The germline CDR1 and CDR2 sequences are KGHSH and LQKENI. CDR3 nucleotide sequence: TGTGCCAGCTCCCCCATTGAAGGGACTGAAGCTTTCTTT. Its protein product is CASSPIEGTEAFF.

This clonotype has at least ten counts. This rearrangement joins TRBV6-5 to TRBJ1-1, with D unresolved. This CDR3 contains 14 residues. Between the trimmed V and J ends, which lost 0 bases and 2 bases, there was a span of 7 bases. Germline V gene sequence: CDR1 MNHEY, CDR2 SVGAGI. The chain's CDR3 is CASSYSVRNTEAFF. CDR3 in DNA: TGTGCCAGCAGTTACTCGGTGCGCAACACTGAAGCTTTCTTT.

Details on this clonotype: Just one base apart from a much larger clone, this may be a read error. J is TRBJ2-7 and V is TRBV5-1, with D perhaps TRBD1 or TRBD2 (6 bases each). V lost 4 bases and J 3 bases, leaving 14 bases between the germline ends. CDR3 size: 14 residues. CDR1 and CDR2 from the germline V gene are SGHRS and YFSETQ. The CDR3, as DNA: TGCGCCAGCAGCATGGAGGGCAGGGGCTACGAGCAGTACGTC. Its protein product is CASSMEGRGYEQYV.

This clonotype was counted many times. The chain has TRBV5-6 and TRBJ1-1, with D hard to call. The V and J ends lost 4 bases and 1 base respectively, with 11 bases between them. Germline V CDR1 and CDR2: SGHDT, YYEEEE. There are 14 residues in the CDR3. The CDR3 sequence: CASSGNSGNTEAFF. The DNA of the CDR3 is TGTGCCAGCAGCGGGAACAGCGGGAACACTGAAGCTTTCTTT.

This clonotype was found many times. V usage is TRBV5-1 and J usage is TRBJ1-4; no clear D gene. This CDR3 spans 14 amino acids. V was pared by 2 bases and J by 6 bases, with 11 bases between. Germline V gene data show CDR1 as SGHRS and CDR2 as YFSETQ. Written as DNA, the CDR3 is TGCGCCAGCAGCTTCCAGGCCGAGGATGAAAAACTGTTTTTT. It codes for CASSFQAEDEKLFF. The full variable domain, rest sourced from reference TRBV5-1 and TRBJ1-4, is KAGVTQTPRYLIKTRGQQVTLSCSPISGHRSVSWYQQTPGQGLQFLFEYFSETQRNKGNFPGRFSGRQFSNSRSEMNVSTLELGDSALYLCASSFQAEDEKLFFGSGTQLSVL.

This clonotype showed up many times. This chain links TRBV24-1 with TRBJ2-1; tentatively, D is TRBD2 (5 bases). The V gene's germline CDR1 is KGHDR and CDR2 SFDVKD. The CDR3 covers 14 residues. V dropped 3 bases and J dropped 6 bases, with 11 bases sitting between them. CDR3 nucleotides: TGTGCCACCAGTGATCCCCGGGGTTCCAATGAGCAGTTCTTC. It specifies CATSDPRGSNEQFF.

The genes are TRBV4-3 and TRBJ1-2, with D possibly TRBD1 on 5 matching bases. Germline lookup yields CDR1 LGHNA and CDR2 YSLEER. Trimming removed 0 bases at V and 4 bases at J, with 18 bases between. The CDR3 is made up of 17 amino acids. CDR3 loop: CASSQDKGSEGPYGYTF. The CDR3 nucleotides are TGCGCCAGCAGCCAAGACAAGGGGTCAGAGGGGCCCTATGGCTACACCTTC.

This clonotype has at least ten counts. J is TRBJ1-1 and V is TRBV5-1; D gene unclear. CDR1 is SGHRS, CDR2 YFSETQ, per germline. V shed 2 bases and J shed 0 bases, with 14 bases lying between them. The CDR3 loop spans 16 amino acids. This chain's CDR3 is CASSLSANSLNTEAFF. In DNA, the CDR3 is TGCGCCAGCAGCTTATCAGCGAACAGCTTGAACACTGAAGCTTTCTTT.

This clonotype was seen repeatedly, ten times or more. The chain employs TRBV20-1 and TRBJ2-7; 7 bases agree with TRBD1. J lost 0 bases, V lost 4 bases, and 3 bases had no gene match. The CDR3 is 13 amino acids. Germline CDR1 and CDR2: DFQATT and SNEGSKA (reference sequence). CDR3 bases: TGCAGTGCTAAGACAGGGAACTCCTACGAGCAGTACTTC. Translation: CSAKTGNSYEQYF.

This clonotype was seen ten or more times. CDR3: CSAKAGTGSYEQYF. CDR3 nucleotides: TGCAGTGCAAAAGCCGGGACAGGGTCCTACGAGCAGTACTTC. V and J are TRBV20-1 and TRBJ2-7, with TRBD1 identical over 9 bases. CDR3 size: 14 residues. CDR1 is DFQATT, CDR2 SNEGSKA, per germline (reference sequence). V was clipped by 6 bases and J by 1 base; unmatched bases: 7.

This clonotype has at least ten counts. This chain uses TRBV25-1 with TRBJ1-4; D uncertain. The V end lost 4 bases, the J end lost 3 bases, and 6 bases lay between the germline ends. This CDR3 contains 13 residues. CDR1 MGHDK and CDR2 SYGVNS come from the germline V gene. The DNA for the CDR3 is TGTGCCAGCAGTGGGAGTCCTAATGAAAAACTGTTTTTT. This translates into CASSGSPNEKLFF.

The table lists this clonotype with many counts. This chain joins TRBV4-1 and TRBJ1-1; no reliable D call. Trimming removed 0 bases at V and 3 bases at J, with 14 bases between. The CDR3 is 16 amino acids. The V gene's germline CDR1 is MGHRA and CDR2 YSYEKL. The CDR3 here is CASSQDGIEQYTEAFF. For the CDR3, the DNA is TGCGCCAGCAGCCAAGATGGAATAGAACAGTACACTGAAGCTTTCTTT.

This clonotype was recorded at least ten times. The chain couples TRBV5-1 to TRBJ2-2; D gene uncertain. V gave up 5 bases and J gave up 0 bases, with 8 bases separating them. The CDR3 is 14 residues long. From germline, CDR1 is SGHRS and CDR2 YFSETQ. CDR3 in amino acids: CASSATPNTGELFF. DNA of the CDR3: TGCGCCAGCAGTGCGACACCGAACACCGGGGAGCTGTTTTTT. The whole variable domain, remainder taken from reference TRBV5-1 and TRBJ2-2, is KAGVTQTPRYLIKTRGQQVTLSCSPISGHRSVSWYQQTPGQGLQFLFEYFSETQRNKGNFPGRFSGRQFSNSRSEMNVSTLELGDSALYLCASSATPNTGELFFGEGSRLTVL.

Ten or more counts support this clonotype. The chain carries TRBV12-3 or TRBV12-4 and TRBJ2-3; no definite D call. This CDR3 has 14 amino acids. V was shortened by 6 bases and J by 2 bases, with 12 bases between the two germline ends. The CDR3 nucleotides read TGTGCCAGCAGAGCCGACTTATACACAGATACGCAGTATTTT. Translation gives CASRADLYTDTQYF.